This T cell receptor beta chain was retrieved from a study of graft-versus-host responses after intestinal transplantation. As for the study in general: Multivisceral, liver-intestinal, or isolated intestinal grafts went to recipients. All recipients got anti-thymocyte globulin induction, then tacrolimus and steroids for roughly three years. Study-wide findings and caveats: Early after transplant, HvG clones declined as circulating GvH clones peaked. Where graft-donor T cell macrochimerism was present, patients had high graft-versus-host to host-versus-graft clonal ratios in allografts.

The data were produced by immunoSEQ multiplex PCR, yet TCRdb's version contains in-frame clones alone and is incomplete. The repertoire holds over 45,000 clones, 80% to 95% seen once, with 4.5% to 7.5% in the top ten. J was trimmed by 5 bases and V by 3 bases; bases with no gene match: 6. Germline CDR1 and CDR2: SEHNR and FQNEAQ (reference sequence). The CDR3 loop spans 15 amino acids. On this clone: The antigen is unknown.

The chain is built from TRBV7-9 and TRBJ2-3; 9 positions agree with TRBD2. The receptor was isolated from a human patient who received an intestinal transplant, so some T cells may come from the graft donor. The material sequenced was PBMCs, taken around 800 days after a first intestinal transplant, on the day of a second. The CDR3 reads CASSFRGRAIDTQYF. The CDR3 DNA is TGTGCCAGCAGCTTCCGCGGGAGGGCAATAGATACGCAGTATTTT.